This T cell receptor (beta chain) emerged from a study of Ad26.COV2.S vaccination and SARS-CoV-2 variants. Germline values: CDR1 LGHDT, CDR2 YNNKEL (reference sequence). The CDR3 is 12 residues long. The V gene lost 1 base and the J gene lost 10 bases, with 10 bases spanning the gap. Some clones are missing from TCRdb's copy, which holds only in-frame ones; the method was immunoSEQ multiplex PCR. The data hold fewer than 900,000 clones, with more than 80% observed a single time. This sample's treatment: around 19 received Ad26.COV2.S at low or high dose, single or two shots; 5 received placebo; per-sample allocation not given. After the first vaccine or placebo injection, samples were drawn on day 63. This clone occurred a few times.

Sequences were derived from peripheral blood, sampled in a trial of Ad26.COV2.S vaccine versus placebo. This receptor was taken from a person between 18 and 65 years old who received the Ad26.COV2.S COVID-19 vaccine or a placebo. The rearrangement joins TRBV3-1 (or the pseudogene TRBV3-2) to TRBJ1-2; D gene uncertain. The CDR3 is CASSQGPRVYTF. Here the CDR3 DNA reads TGTGCCAGCAGCCAAGGCCCCCGGGTCTACACCTTC.